The source of this T cell receptor (beta chain) is a study of T cell responses to AZD1222 COVID-19 vaccine. Study conclusions and caveats: Nearly half of spike-specific TCRs reportedly target variant regions that are unmutated in the B.1.351 and B.1.1.7 variants. Vaccine-associated CD4 TCRs spanned spike, dominant at 160-218 and 743-854. Recipients of AZD1222 seropositive at baseline numbered only 5 or 6.

Assay used: immunoSEQ multiplex PCR; TCRdb lists only in-frame clones, some missing. The sample records roughly 110,000 clones, about 90% being singletons. This CDR3 has 14 residues. Germline CDR1 SNHLY, CDR2 FYNNEI. The V gene end was trimmed by 7 bases and the J gene end by 15 bases; junction bases not matched to a gene: 11. On this clone: Its target is unknown.

The specimen was peripheral blood, collected 28 days after the second AZD1222 dose. The rearrangement links TRBV2 to TRBJ2-1; 14 bases match TRBD2. The receptor was isolated from an adult who received the AZD1222 COVID-19 vaccine. The CDR3 here is CASTGTSGRLVGFF. The CDR3 bases are TGTGCCAGCACTGGGACTAGCGGGAGATTAGTGGGGTTCTTC.